This note documents a single T cell receptor (beta chain) sequence. Its antigen is still unknown. This record belongs to a study of blood T cells in healthy people across ages. Background on the study: Capture via template switching afforded approximately one barcoded beta molecule per two T cells.

A second PCR, run for about 6 to 11 cycles, used a sample-barcoded 5' primer plus a J-beta primer mix. Template switching added a 12-random-nucleotide identifier to every cDNA molecule. TCRdb itself ran the 5' RACE reads through MiXCR, one entry per CDR3 protein. The repertoire includes roughly 730,000 distinct CDR3 sequences, roughly three fifths of them detected once, and under 30% sits in the top ten. V lost 2 bases, J lost 5 bases, and 9 bases lay in between. CDR1 and CDR2 from the germline V gene are KGHSH and LQKENI. The CDR3 has 13 residues. Extraction yielded at least 5 micrograms of total RNA per sample. Whole-study results and caveats: Lack of knowledge of donor CMV status possibly confounded expanded clonotype changes.

The clonotype comes from a man aged 40-49 years in good health. Sequenced input: blood. The chain has TRBV18 and TRBJ2-5; D is possibly TRBD2 (5 bases). This CDR3 reads CASSPGLRETQYF. The DNA for the CDR3 is TGTGCCAGCTCACCAGGACTCCGGGAGACCCAGTACTTC.